This entry describes one T cell receptor beta chain. The assay was immunoSEQ multiplex PCR, and TCRdb's table has in-frame clones only and misses some. The sample holds tens of thousands of clones, about a third seen once. This entry is derived from a study of PD-L1 blockade in urothelial cancer. Study-level information: Patients initiated atezolizumab in about 2014 at 1,200 mg intravenously every 3 weeks. About 85% of the roughly 30 patients were males with bladder-origin urothelial cancer. Tumor samples came in at a median of approximately 1,500 T cells.

The CDR3 has 15 amino acids. Trimming took off 0 bases at V and 4 bases at J, with 10 bases between the two ends. CDR1 is KGHSH, CDR2 LQKENI, per germline. Each patient presented with locally advanced or metastatic urothelial carcinoma. This specimen was tumor tissue, taken before atezolizumab (anti-PD-L1) treatment. This chain joins TRBV18 and TRBJ2-1, with D tentatively TRBD1 or TRBD2 (6 bases each). The TCR sequence derives from a man in his 60s with urothelial cancer. The CDR3 sequence: CASSPPGAGYNEQFF. In nucleotides, the CDR3 is TGTGCCAGCTCACCACCGGGGGCGGGGTACAATGAGCAGTTCTTC.